The 20 T cell receptor beta chains in this list originate from one sample, sequenced in a study of shared clonotypes between healthy human individuals. Profiling relied on immunoSEQ multiplex PCR, and the TCRdb table lists in-frame clones only, not all of them. The table has 2 million to 2.5 million clones, approximately 95% seen once; the top ten hold 0.1% to 0.15%. The sequenced sample was naive CD4+ T cells sorted from blood. The subset denotes: CD45RA+ positively selected. These receptors all come from a man aged 18 to 35 in good health.

The genes are TRBV6-5 and TRBJ2-7; D not certain. V lost 2 bases to trimming and J lost 5 bases, with 19 bases between them. The germline V gene encodes CDR1 MNHEY and CDR2 SVGAGI. This CDR3 comprises 16 residues. The CDR3 sequence is CASSYRRNPSGHEQYF. CDR3 nucleotide sequence: TGTGCCAGCAGTTACCGGCGAAACCCTTCTGGGCACGAGCAGTACTTC.

The rearrangement links TRBV28 to TRBJ1-4; weak D call: TRBD1 (6 bases). The CDR3 consists of 17 residues. The V end lost 1 base, the J end lost 3 bases, and 15 bases lay between the germline ends. The germline gives CDR1 MDHEN, CDR2 SYDVKM. CDR3 coding DNA: TGTGCCAGCAGTTTATCGTCTAAGGGACACCCTAATGAAAAACTGTTTTTT. Translating gives CASSLSSKGHPNEKLFF.

Regarding this clone: Additional DNA sequences in this sample encode the identical CDR3. The chain carries TRBV7-9 and TRBJ1-1; D not resolved. CDR3 length: 15 amino acids. V was shortened by 1 base and J by 0 bases, with 9 bases between the two germline ends. Germline CDR1 is SEHNR and CDR2 is FQNEAQ (reference sequence). The DNA of the CDR3 is TGTGCCAGCAGCTTAGAGGGCAGATTGAACACTGAAGCTTTCTTT. Its protein is CASSLEGRLNTEAFF.

The CDR3 nucleotides read TGTGCCAGCTCACCCCCCGGACAGGGGGCACGGGAGCAGTACTTC. As protein: CASSPPGQGAREQYF. The chain couples TRBV18 to TRBJ2-7, with 11 positions matching TRBD1. The CDR3 sequence is 15 residues long. The germline CDR1 and CDR2 sequences are KGHSH and LQKENI. Unmatched junction bases numbered 8, after V lost 3 bases and J lost 7 bases.

The chain recombines TRBV7-9 with TRBJ1-4; D is uncertain. V gave up 1 base and J gave up 3 bases, with 9 bases separating them. The CDR3 has 15 amino acids. The germline CDR1 and CDR2 sequences are SEHNR and FQNEAQ (reference sequence). The CDR3 DNA sequence: TGTGCCAGCAGCTTAGAGCGGGCCTCTAATGAAAAACTGTTTTTT. Protein: CASSLERASNEKLFF. Full variable domain (rest looked up from reference TRBV7-9 and TRBJ1-4): DTGVSQNPRHKITKRGQNVTFRCDPISEHNRLYWYRQTLGQGPEFLTYFQNEAQLEKSRLLSDRFSAERPKGSFSTLEIQRTEQGDSAMYLCASSLERASNEKLFFGSGTQLSVL.

A single count supports this clone. The V and J genes are TRBV7-2 and TRBJ2-1; 14 bases align to TRBD2. With 8 bases clipped from V and 10 bases from J, the junction kept 7 bases outside the gene matches. CDR3 length: 14 amino acids. Germline V CDR1 and CDR2: SGHTA, FQGNSA. The CDR3 DNA sequence: TGTGCCAGCTCGACTAGCGGGGGGGCTGGAGAGCAGTTCTTC. Translating gives CASSTSGGAGEQFF.

Regarding this clone: Other DNA sequences of this sample code for an identical CDR3. The rearrangement links TRBV6-1 to TRBJ2-1; 11 nucleotides line up with TRBD2. The CDR3 is made up of 13 amino acids. The V and J ends lost 6 bases and 7 bases, in that order; junction bases with no gene match: 2. Looked up from germline, CDR1 is MNHNS and CDR2 is SASEGT. The CDR3 protein is CASRLAGGNEQFF. CDR3 nucleotide sequence: TGTGCCAGCAGGCTAGCGGGGGGTAATGAGCAGTTCTTC.

This clone appeared a single time. The chain couples TRBV6-5 to TRBJ1-2; 7 bases map to TRBD1. After removal of 7 bases from V and 2 bases from J, the junction contained 7 bases not matched to a gene. Looked up from germline, CDR1 is MNHEY and CDR2 is SVGAGI. This CDR3 spans 14 amino acids. The CDR3 region is CASTRGGQNYGYTF. In nucleotides, the CDR3 is TGTGCCAGCACCAGAGGGGGACAGAACTATGGCTACACCTTC.

This chain uses TRBV7-2 with TRBJ2-7, with 7 nucleotides matching TRBD2. In germline, CDR1 is SGHTA, CDR2 FQGNSA. CDR3 length equals 15 residues. V was pared by 5 bases and J by 2 bases, with 9 bases of the junction left unmatched. Here the CDR3 reads CASSTATGLTYEQYF. Written as DNA, the CDR3 is TGTGCCAGCAGCACAGCGACGGGACTAACCTACGAGCAGTACTTC.

The chain has TRBV19 and TRBJ1-2; TRBD1 might be the D (5 bases). V was clipped by 3 bases and J by 0 bases, with 11 bases between them. The CDR3 runs to 15 residues. Germline V lookup: CDR1 LNHDA, CDR2 SQIVND (reference sequence). CDR3 nucleotides: TGTGCCAGTAGTATTCGGGACCGAGCTAACTATGGCTACACCTTC. Translated, it gives CASSIRDRANYGYTF.

The rearrangement uses TRBV12-5 and TRBJ2-1, with 11 bases aligning to TRBD1. Germline CDR1 is LGHNT and CDR2 is FRNRAP. The J segment lost 8 bases and the V segment lost 6 bases, leaving 6 bases of the junction unmatched. The CDR3 consists of 14 residues. The CDR3 DNA follows: TGTGCTAGTGGGCCGGGACAGGGGGTCGATGAGCAGTTCTTC. This codes for CASGPGQGVDEQFF.

CDR3 coding DNA: TGTGCCAGCAGGCCTAGCGGGGGTATCTACGAGCAGTACTTC. It translates to CASRPSGGIYEQYF. V and J are TRBV2 and TRBJ2-7; 10 bases agree with TRBD2. The CDR3 spans 14 residues. CDR1 and CDR2 from the germline V gene are SNHLY and FYNNEI. V shed 6 bases, J shed 3 bases, and the junction held 5 bases outside the gene matches.

This chain joins TRBV9 and TRBJ2-2; weak D call: TRBD1 (6 bases). The CDR3 runs to 17 residues. V lost 0 bases and J 4 bases, leaving 16 bases between the germline ends. CDR1 is SGDLS, CDR2 YYNGEE, per germline. CDR3 DNA sequence: TGTGCCAGCAGCGTAGATCCACCCAGGGGCCCCACCGGGGAGCTGTTTTTT. This translates into CASSVDPPRGPTGELFF.

This clone was counted once. The chain is built from TRBV10-3 and TRBJ2-1, with TRBD2 as a possible D gene (6 bases). Trimming left V 10 bases short and J 2 bases short, with 18 bases between. Per the germline V gene, CDR1 is ENHRY and CDR2 is SYGVKD. The CDR3 is 15 amino acids. The DNA of the CDR3 is TGTGCCAGCAAGACTAGTGTTAGCGCCTACAATGAGCAGTTCTTC. It encodes CASKTSVSAYNEQFF.

The rearrangement links TRBV6-1 to TRBJ1-5; D is possibly TRBD1 (5 bases). The CDR3 runs to 14 residues. Deletions cut 7 bases from V and 0 bases from J, with 10 bases between. CDR1 is MNHNS, CDR2 SASEGT, per germline. The CDR3 region is CASTKGDSNQPQHF. As DNA, the CDR3 is TGTGCCAGCACCAAAGGGGATAGCAATCAGCCCCAGCATTTT.

The chain employs TRBV7-8 and TRBJ2-2; D not resolved. Trimming stripped 3 bases from V and 2 bases from J, with 13 bases between. Germline loops: CDR1 SGHVS, CDR2 FQNEAQ. The length of the CDR3 is 16 residues. The CDR3 protein is CASSFRALPNTGELFF. The CDR3 region has the DNA TGTGCCAGCAGCTTCCGGGCCCTACCCAACACCGGGGAGCTGTTTTTT.

V gene TRBV19 combines with J gene TRBJ1-1, with TRBD1 as a possible D gene (6 bases). V dropped 5 bases and J dropped 1 base, with 14 bases sitting between them. CDR1 and CDR2 from the germline V gene are LNHDA and SQIVND (reference sequence). The CDR3 is 15 amino acids. CDR3 residues: CASSLSPGQNTEAFF. The CDR3 DNA follows: TGTGCCAGTAGTCTCTCGCCGGGACAGAACACTGAAGCTTTCTTT.

V gene TRBV5-8 combines with J gene TRBJ1-1; weak D call: TRBD1 (6 bases). V was shortened by 3 bases and J by 4 bases, with 22 bases between the two germline ends. This CDR3 has 17 amino acids. The germline V gene encodes CDR1 SGHTS and CDR2 YDEGEE. In DNA form, the CDR3 reads TGTGCCAGCAGCTGGGGTGGGGGCTACAGAGTGGGCACTGAAGCTTTCTTT. Its translation: CASSWGGGYRVGTEAFF.

This clone has more than one count but fewer than ten. J is TRBJ2-4 and V is TRBV19, with D possibly being TRBD2 (5 bases). CDR1 and CDR2 from the germline V gene are LNHDA and SQIVND (reference sequence). V dropped 3 bases and J dropped 0 bases, with 6 bases sitting between them. This CDR3 region has 14 residues. CDR3 residues: CASSIGVAKNIQYF. CDR3 coding DNA: TGTGCCAGTAGTATCGGGGTAGCCAAAAACATTCAGTACTTC.

J is TRBJ2-2 and V is TRBV10-3; 12 nucleotides line up with TRBD1. The J segment lost 7 bases and the V segment lost 0 bases, leaving 6 bases of the junction unmatched. CDR1 and CDR2 from the germline V gene are ENHRY and SYGVKD. This CDR3 comprises 17 residues. The CDR3 nucleotides are TGTGCCATCAGTGAGTCGGGACAGGGGGCAATTGTCGGGGAGCTGTTTTTT. Its translation is CAISESGQGAIVGELFF.